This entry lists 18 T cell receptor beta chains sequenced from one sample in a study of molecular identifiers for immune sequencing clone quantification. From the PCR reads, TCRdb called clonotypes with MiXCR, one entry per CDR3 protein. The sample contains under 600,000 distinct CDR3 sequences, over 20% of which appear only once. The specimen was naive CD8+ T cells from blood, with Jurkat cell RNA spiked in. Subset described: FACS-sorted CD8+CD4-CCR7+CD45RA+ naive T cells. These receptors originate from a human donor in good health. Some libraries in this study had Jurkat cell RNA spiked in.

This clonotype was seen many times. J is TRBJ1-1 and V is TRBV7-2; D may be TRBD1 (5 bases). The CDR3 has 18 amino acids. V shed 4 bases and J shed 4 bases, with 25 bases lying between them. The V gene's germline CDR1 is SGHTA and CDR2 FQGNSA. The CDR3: CASSSKVGAGSVVTEAFF. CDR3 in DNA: TGTGCCAGCAGCTCAAAGGTGGGAGCAGGGAGTGTTGTCACTGAAGCTTTCTTT.

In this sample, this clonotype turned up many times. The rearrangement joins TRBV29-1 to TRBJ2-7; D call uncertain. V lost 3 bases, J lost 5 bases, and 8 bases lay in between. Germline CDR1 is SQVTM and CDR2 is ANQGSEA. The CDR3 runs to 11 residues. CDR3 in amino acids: CSVEAGNEQYF. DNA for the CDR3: TGCAGCGTTGAGGCCGGCAACGAGCAGTACTTC.

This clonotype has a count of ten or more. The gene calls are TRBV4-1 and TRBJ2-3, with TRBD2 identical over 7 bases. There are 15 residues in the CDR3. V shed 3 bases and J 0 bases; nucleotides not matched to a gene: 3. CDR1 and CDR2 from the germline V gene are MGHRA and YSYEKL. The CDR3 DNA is TGCGCCAGCAGCCAGTGGGAGGGTAGCACAGATACGCAGTATTTT. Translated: CASSQWEGSTDTQYF.

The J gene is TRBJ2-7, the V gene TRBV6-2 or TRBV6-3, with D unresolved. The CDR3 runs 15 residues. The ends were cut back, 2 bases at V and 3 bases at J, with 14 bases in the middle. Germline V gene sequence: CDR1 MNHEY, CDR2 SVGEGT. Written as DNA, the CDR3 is TGTGCCAGCAGTTACCGGCTAGAAAGGCTCTACGAGCAGTACTTC. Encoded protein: CASSYRLERLYEQYF.

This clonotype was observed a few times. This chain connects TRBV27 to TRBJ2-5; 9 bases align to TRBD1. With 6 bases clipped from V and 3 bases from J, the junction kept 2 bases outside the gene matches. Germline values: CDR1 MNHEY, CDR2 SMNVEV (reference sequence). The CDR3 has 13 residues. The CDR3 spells CASRRTGEETQYF. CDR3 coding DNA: TGTGCCAGCAGAAGGACAGGGGAAGAGACCCAGTACTTC.

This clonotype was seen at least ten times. The CDR3 DNA is TGTGCCAGCAACACAAGGGGAGCTAACTATGGCTACACCTTC. Protein: CASNTRGANYGYTF. This rearrangement joins TRBV9 to TRBJ1-2; weak D call: TRBD1 (5 bases). Germline V gene lookup returns CDR1 SGDLS and CDR2 YYNGEE. The CDR3 runs 14 residues. Trimming stripped 6 bases from V and 0 bases from J, with 12 bases between.

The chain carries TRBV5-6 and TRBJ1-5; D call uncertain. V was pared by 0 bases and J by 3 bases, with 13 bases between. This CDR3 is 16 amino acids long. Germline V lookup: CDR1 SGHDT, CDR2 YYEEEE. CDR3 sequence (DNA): TGTGCCAGCAGCTTGGCCCGATGGGGTGACAATCAGCCCCAGCATTTT. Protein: CASSLARWGDNQPQHF.

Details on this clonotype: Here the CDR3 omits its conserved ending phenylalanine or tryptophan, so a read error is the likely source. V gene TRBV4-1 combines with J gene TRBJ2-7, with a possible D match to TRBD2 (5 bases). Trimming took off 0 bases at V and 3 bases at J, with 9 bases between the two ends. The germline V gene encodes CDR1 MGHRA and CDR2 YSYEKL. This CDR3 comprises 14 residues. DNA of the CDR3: TGCGCCAGCAGCCAAGACGGAGACTACTACGAGCAGTACCTC. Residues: CASSQDGDYYEQYL.

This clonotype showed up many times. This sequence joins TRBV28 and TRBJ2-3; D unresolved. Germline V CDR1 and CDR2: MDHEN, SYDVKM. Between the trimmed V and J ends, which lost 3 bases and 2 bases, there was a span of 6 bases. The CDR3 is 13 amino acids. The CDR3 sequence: CASSFRPTDTQYF. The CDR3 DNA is TGTGCCAGCAGTTTCCGGCCCACAGATACGCAGTATTTT.

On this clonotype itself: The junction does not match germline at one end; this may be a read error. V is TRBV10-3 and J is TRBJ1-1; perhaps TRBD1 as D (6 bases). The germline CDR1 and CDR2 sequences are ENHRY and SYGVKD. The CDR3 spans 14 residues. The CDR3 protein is CAFSERGDVTEAFF. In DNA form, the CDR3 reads TGTGCCTTCAGTGAGAGGGGGGACGTCACTGAAGCTTTCTTT.

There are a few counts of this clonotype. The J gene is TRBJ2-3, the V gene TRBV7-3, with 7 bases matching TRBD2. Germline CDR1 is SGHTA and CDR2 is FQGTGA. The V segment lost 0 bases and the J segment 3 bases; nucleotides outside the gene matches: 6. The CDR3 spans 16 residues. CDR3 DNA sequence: TGTGCCAGCAGCTTAACACTAGCGTCCGGAACAGATACGCAGTATTTT. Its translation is CASSLTLASGTDTQYF.

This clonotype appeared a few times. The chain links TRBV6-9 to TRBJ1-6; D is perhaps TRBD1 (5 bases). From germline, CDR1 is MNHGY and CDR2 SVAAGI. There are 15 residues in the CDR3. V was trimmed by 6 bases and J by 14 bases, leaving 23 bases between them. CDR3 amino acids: CASRYQPGPRGTLHF. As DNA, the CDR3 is TGTGCCAGCAGGTACCAGCCCGGGCCCCGGGGGACCCTCCACTTT.

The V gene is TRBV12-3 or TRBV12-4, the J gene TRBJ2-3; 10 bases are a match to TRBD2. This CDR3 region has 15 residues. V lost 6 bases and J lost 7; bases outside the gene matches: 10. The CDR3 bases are TGTGCCAGCAGCCAGTCCAGCGGGGGGGCATATACGCAGTATTTT. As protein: CASSQSSGGAYTQYF.

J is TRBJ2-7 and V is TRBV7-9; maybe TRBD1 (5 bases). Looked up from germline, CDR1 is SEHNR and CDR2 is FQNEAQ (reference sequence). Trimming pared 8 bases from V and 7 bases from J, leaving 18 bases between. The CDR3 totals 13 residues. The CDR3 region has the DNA TGTGCCAGCGGCTCTGACAGAACTTATGAGCAGTACTTC. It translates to CASGSDRTYEQYF. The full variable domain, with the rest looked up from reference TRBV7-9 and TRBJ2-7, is DTGVSQNPRHKITKRGQNVTFRCDPISEHNRLYWYRQTLGQGPEFLTYFQNEAQLEKSRLLSDRFSAERPKGSFSTLEIQRTEQGDSAMYLCASGSDRTYEQYFGPGTRLTVT.

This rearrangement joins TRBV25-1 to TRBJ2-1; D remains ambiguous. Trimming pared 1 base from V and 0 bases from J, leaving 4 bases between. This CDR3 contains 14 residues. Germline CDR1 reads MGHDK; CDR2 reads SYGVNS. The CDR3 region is CASSEFRSYNEQFF. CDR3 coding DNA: TGTGCCAGCAGTGAATTCCGCTCCTACAATGAGCAGTTCTTC. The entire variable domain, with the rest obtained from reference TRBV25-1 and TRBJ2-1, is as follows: EADIYQTPRYLVIGTGKKITLECSQTMGHDKMYWYQQDPGMELHLIHYSYGVNSTEKGDLSSESTVSRIRTEHFPLTLESARPSHTSQYLCASSEFRSYNEQFFGPGTRLTVL.

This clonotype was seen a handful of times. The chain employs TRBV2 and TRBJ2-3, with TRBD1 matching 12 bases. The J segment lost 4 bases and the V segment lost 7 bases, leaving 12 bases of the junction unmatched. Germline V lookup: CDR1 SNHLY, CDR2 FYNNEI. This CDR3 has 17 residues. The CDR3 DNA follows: TGTGCCAGCAACCTACGCGGGGGACAGGGGGCATCAGATACGCAGTATTTT. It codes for CASNLRGGQGASDTQYF.

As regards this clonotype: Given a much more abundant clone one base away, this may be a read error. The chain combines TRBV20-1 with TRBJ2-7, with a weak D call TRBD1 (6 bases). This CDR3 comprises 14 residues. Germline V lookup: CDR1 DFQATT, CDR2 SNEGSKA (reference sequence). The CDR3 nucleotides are TGCTGTGCTAGGCAGGGGTATAAGTCCTACGAGCAGTACTTC. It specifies CCARQGYKSYEQYF.

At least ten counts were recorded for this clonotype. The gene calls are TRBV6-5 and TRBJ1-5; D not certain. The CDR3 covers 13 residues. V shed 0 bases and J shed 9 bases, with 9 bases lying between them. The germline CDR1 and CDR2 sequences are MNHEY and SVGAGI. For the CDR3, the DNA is TGTGCCAGCAGTTACTCGGCTTCCCCGCCCCAGCATTTT. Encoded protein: CASSYSASPPQHF.